This T cell receptor beta chain was retrieved from a study of beta chain features in type 1 diabetes. V lost 3 bases, J lost 6 bases, and 18 bases lay in between. Germline assignment: CDR1 MDHEN and CDR2 SYDVKM. The CDR3 runs to 15 residues. Sequenced material consisted of expressed TCRB transcripts (all of the isolated RNA was reverse transcribed). Only in-frame clones appear in the TCRdb table, and some are missing; sequencing was by immunoSEQ multiplex PCR. Among around 400,000 clones listed, 10% to 15% were seen once. Input material: naive CD4+ T cells from blood. This chain joins TRBV28 and TRBJ2-7; the D gene is possibly TRBD2 (6 bases). The origin of this receptor is a man between 18 and 35 years old in good health. Here the CDR3 reads CASSLWGGGGVEQYF. The CDR3 region has the DNA TGTGCCAGCAGTTTGTGGGGTGGCGGAGGGGTCGAGCAGTACTTC.